The next 28 T cell receptor beta chains were all read from a single sample in a study of blood T cell repertoires in COVID-19. The repertoire was sequenced with immunoSEQ multiplex PCR; TCRdb's copy has only in-frame clones and lacks some. The data show approximately 400,000 clones, with around 89% seen just once and about 12% held by the top ten. Sequencing input: peripheral blood. These receptors were obtained from a woman between 50 and 59 years old with COVID-19, enrolled during active disease.

The rearrangement joins TRBV28 to TRBJ1-5, with D maybe TRBD1 (5 bases). Germline-derived CDR1 and CDR2 are MDHEN and SYDVKM. CDR3 length: 17 amino acids. Between the trimmed V and J ends, which lost 6 bases and 4 bases, there was a span of 22 bases. The CDR3 DNA is TGTGCCAGCAGGAAGGACATTCCGTATGTTGGGAATCAGCCCCAGCATTTT. Amino acid sequence: CASRKDIPYVGNQPQHF.

The rearrangement joins TRBV11-2 to TRBJ2-4; 9 nucleotides match TRBD1. V lost 4 bases and J lost 7; bases outside the gene matches: 5. The CDR3 is 14 residues long. The germline V gene encodes CDR1 SGHAT and CDR2 FQNNGV. The CDR3 region has the DNA TGTGCCAGCAGCTCGTTCGGACAGGGGAACATTCAGTACTTC. Translated: CASSSFGQGNIQYF.

The chain uses TRBV29-1 and TRBJ1-2, with D perhaps TRBD1 (5 bases). The germline V gene has CDR1 SQVTM and CDR2 ANQGSEA. V lost 2 bases to trimming and J lost 4 bases, with 17 bases between them. This CDR3 is 15 amino acids long. The CDR3 DNA sequence: TGCAGCGTTGAAAGGTCCCGCAGGGCCGGCTATGGCTACACCTTC. It encodes CSVERSRRAGYGYTF.

The J gene is TRBJ2-7, the V gene TRBV6-5, with 9 bases matching TRBD1. This CDR3 is 13 amino acids long. V lost 6 bases and J lost 3; bases outside the gene matches: 3. Germline-derived CDR1 and CDR2 are MNHEY and SVGAGI. CDR3 loop: CASRPGQGYEQYF. The CDR3 nucleotides are TGTGCCAGCAGGCCGGGACAGGGCTACGAGCAGTACTTC.

CDR3 protein: CASKGELADYEQYF. The CDR3, as DNA: TGTGCCAGCAAGGGGGAGCTAGCCGACTACGAGCAGTACTTC. The chain is built from TRBV6-5 and TRBJ2-7; D perhaps matches TRBD1 (6 bases). CDR1 MNHEY and CDR2 SVGAGI come from the germline V gene. The CDR3 contains 14 residues. The V end lost 7 bases, the J end lost 3 bases, and 16 bases lay between the germline ends.

The chain links TRBV9 to TRBJ2-3, with 8 bases lining up with TRBD2. Germline trimming cut 3 bases from V and 2 bases from J; bases unmatched to any gene: 5. The germline CDR1 and CDR2 sequences are SGDLS and YYNGEE. The CDR3 runs 15 residues. The CDR3 reads CASSGTSRVTDTQYF. The CDR3 nucleotides are TGTGCCAGCAGCGGGACTAGCAGGGTCACAGATACGCAGTATTTT.

The chain uses TRBV3-1 (or the pseudogene TRBV3-2) and TRBJ1-2, with D tentatively TRBD1 (6 bases). The CDR3 is made up of 15 amino acids. The V gene lost 0 bases and the J gene lost 7 bases, with 15 bases spanning the gap. The germline V gene has CDR1 LGHDT and CDR2 YNNKEL (reference sequence). The CDR3 DNA sequence: TGTGCCAGCAGCCAAGATCGGTCAGGGGCGAGTGGCTACACCTTC. The encoded protein is CASSQDRSGASGYTF.

This clone was recorded a few times. The chain carries TRBV9 and TRBJ2-5; TRBD2 agrees at 8 bases. Trimming removed 1 base from V and 4 bases from J; junction bases left unmatched: 6. The CDR3 consists of 15 residues. The germline V gene has CDR1 SGDLS and CDR2 YYNGEE. The DNA of the CDR3 is TGTGCCAGCAGCGTAACGGGGGGGCCGGGAGAGACCCAGTACTTC. The encoded protein is CASSVTGGPGETQYF.

This sequence joins TRBV5-1 and TRBJ1-1; 8 nucleotides align to TRBD1. This CDR3 has 15 amino acids. V lost 3 bases to trimming and J lost 1 base; unmatched junction nucleotides: 5. Germline lookup yields CDR1 SGHRS and CDR2 YFSETQ. CDR3 sequence (DNA): TGCGCCAGCAGCTCGACAGGGGTGAAGAACACTGAAGCTTTCTTT. This encodes CASSSTGVKNTEAFF.

This clone appeared a few times. This chain connects TRBV19 to TRBJ1-1; D not certain. The germline V gene encodes CDR1 LNHDA and CDR2 SQIVND (reference sequence). This CDR3 is 12 amino acids long. V was shortened by 3 bases and J by 1 base, with 3 bases between the two germline ends. The CDR3 DNA reads as TGTGCCAGTAGTATCCAGAACACTGAAGCTTTCTTT. It encodes CASSIQNTEAFF.

V usage is TRBV3-1 (or the pseudogene TRBV3-2) and J usage is TRBJ1-3; D may be TRBD1 (6 bases). Trimming stripped 0 bases from V and 1 base from J, with 13 bases between. This CDR3 region has 17 residues. Germline loops: CDR1 LGHDT, CDR2 YNNKEL (reference sequence). In nucleotides, the CDR3 is TGTGCCAGCAGCCAAGATCTGGGGGCGATATCTGGAAACACCATATATTTT. This gives the protein CASSQDLGAISGNTIYF.

In DNA form, the CDR3 reads TGTGCCAGCGCCGAGGGACTGAATCAGCCCCAGCATTTT. Protein: CASAEGLNQPQHF. The rearrangement uses TRBV18 and TRBJ1-5; maybe TRBD1 (5 bases). Germline V lookup: CDR1 KGHSH, CDR2 LQKENI. The V end lost 8 bases, the J end lost 4 bases, and 12 bases lay between the germline ends. This CDR3 has 13 residues.

This clone was observed a single time. This chain connects TRBV12-3 or TRBV12-4 to TRBJ2-1; D perhaps matches TRBD2 (5 bases). Trimming pared 6 bases from V and 13 bases from J, leaving 16 bases between. CDR3 length: 12 amino acids. Here the CDR3 reads CASSPGPPGQFF. The CDR3 DNA sequence: TGTGCCAGCAGCCCGGGCCCCCCGGGACAGTTCTTC.

This sequence joins TRBV29-1 and TRBJ2-3; tentatively, D is TRBD1 (6 bases). V gave up 6 bases and J gave up 0 bases, with 28 bases separating them. Germline V gives CDR1 SQVTM, CDR2 ANQGSEA. CDR3 length: 19 amino acids. The CDR3 loop reads CSVKGDAGRGIRSTDTQYF. The CDR3 DNA sequence: TGCAGCGTGAAGGGGGACGCGGGCCGCGGAATTCGTAGCACAGATACGCAGTATTTT.

V usage is TRBV30 and J usage is TRBJ1-1, with D hard to call. The CDR3 spans 15 residues. V lost 6 bases, J lost 0 bases, and 17 bases lay in between. CDR1 is GTSNPN and CDR2 is SVGIG in the germline V gene (reference sequence). The DNA for the CDR3 is TGTGCCTGTATTGCCAAGAGAGATATGAACACTGAAGCTTTCTTT. Protein: CACIAKRDMNTEAFF.

The chain uses TRBV28 and TRBJ2-1, with D possibly TRBD1 on 7 matching bases. V was pared by 3 bases and J by 9 bases, with 12 bases between. Germline values: CDR1 MDHEN, CDR2 SYDVKM. There are 13 residues in the CDR3. The CDR3 here is CASSFLQGGEQFF. CDR3 coding DNA: TGTGCCAGCAGTTTCCTCCAGGGGGGTGAGCAGTTCTTC.

This clone was detected only once. The chain carries TRBV3-1 (or the pseudogene TRBV3-2) and TRBJ2-2, with 7 nucleotides matching TRBD2. This CDR3 contains 15 residues. The germline V gene encodes CDR1 LGHDT and CDR2 YNNKEL (reference sequence). The V gene end was trimmed by 4 bases and the J gene end by 2 bases; junction bases not matched to a gene: 4. The DNA of the CDR3 is TGTGCCAGCAGCCGCGGGGGACCAAACACCGGGGAGCTGTTTTTT. It yields the protein CASSRGGPNTGELFF.

The chain uses TRBV6-1 and TRBJ2-7, with D maybe TRBD1 (6 bases). This CDR3 spans 14 amino acids. The germline CDR1 and CDR2 sequences are MNHNS and SASEGT. The germline V and J ends were trimmed by 3 bases and 0 bases, with 9 bases remaining between them. CDR3 protein: CASSDGQFSYEQYF. In nucleotides, the CDR3 is TGTGCCAGCAGTGACGGACAGTTCTCCTACGAGCAGTACTTC.

The genes are TRBV5-4 and TRBJ2-2; D possibly corresponds to TRBD2 (6 bases). Trimming removed 4 bases at V and 0 bases at J, with 16 bases between. This CDR3 comprises 17 residues. Germline loops: CDR1 SGHNT, CDR2 YYREEE (reference sequence). The CDR3 DNA reads TGTGCCAGCAGCCGGGGGTGGGCGCCAGCGAACACCGGGGAGCTGTTTTTT. Its protein product is CASSRGWAPANTGELFF.

This clone was seen more than once but under ten times. This chain connects TRBV2 to TRBJ1-1; D gene ambiguous. The length of the CDR3 is 13 residues. V dropped 6 bases and J dropped 7 bases, with 15 bases sitting between them. Looked up from germline, CDR1 is SNHLY and CDR2 is FYNNEI. CDR3 amino acids: CASRSTLEGEAFF. In nucleotides, the CDR3 is TGTGCCAGCAGGTCAACGTTGGAGGGTGAAGCTTTCTTT.

The V gene is TRBV27, the J gene TRBJ1-1; D ambiguous. V shed 1 base and J shed 3 bases, with 18 bases lying between them. Looked up from germline, CDR1 is MNHEY and CDR2 is SMNVEV (reference sequence). CDR3 length equals 17 residues. CDR3 DNA: TGTGCCAGCAGTTTATTACGGCAGGCCAATCAGGACACTGAAGCTTTCTTT. This encodes CASSLLRQANQDTEAFF.

This clone was recorded only once. This chain joins TRBV30 and TRBJ2-3; D is ambiguous. V lost 2 bases, J lost 2 bases, and 5 bases lay in between. CDR1 and CDR2 from the germline V gene are GTSNPN and SVGIG (reference sequence). This CDR3 has 12 residues. The CDR3 DNA reads as TGTGCCTGGAGTCTCCTCACAGATACGCAGTATTTT. Translation gives CAWSLLTDTQYF.

This clone has a single count. DNA of the CDR3: TGTGCCAGTAGTATAGATCTGGGACAGGGGGGCTATGGCTACACCTTC. This encodes CASSIDLGQGGYGYTF. The chain joins TRBV19 to TRBJ1-2; TRBD1 agrees at 11 bases. The CDR3 extends over 16 amino acids. Germline assignment: CDR1 LNHDA and CDR2 SQIVND (reference sequence). V lost 0 bases, J lost 4 bases, and 4 bases stayed unmatched.

The J gene is TRBJ1-1, the V gene TRBV2; D perhaps matches TRBD1 (6 bases). V was pared by 8 bases and J by 5 bases, with 18 bases between. The CDR3 spans 14 residues. Germline CDR1 SNHLY, CDR2 FYNNEI. The CDR3 DNA sequence: TGTGCCAGCGGGGGCTTTGGAGCTATGACTGAAGCTTTCTTT. Translated: CASGGFGAMTEAFF.

This clone was recorded only once. The J gene is TRBJ1-2, the V gene TRBV30, with D uncertain. Germline lookup yields CDR1 GTSNPN and CDR2 SVGIG (reference sequence). The CDR3 contains 11 residues. Trimming removed 1 base at V and 4 bases at J, with 4 bases between. CDR3 protein: CAWSARYGYTF. The CDR3 DNA reads as TGTGCCTGGAGTGCGCGCTATGGCTACACCTTC.

J is TRBJ2-5 and V is TRBV5-4; possibly TRBD1 for D (6 bases). This CDR3 region has 16 residues. Germline values: CDR1 SGHNT, CDR2 YYREEE (reference sequence). The V end lost 4 bases, the J end lost 1 base, and 17 bases lay between the germline ends. CDR3 sequence: CASSRNYQGPQETQYF. CDR3 DNA: TGTGCCAGCAGCAGAAACTACCAGGGGCCCCAAGAGACCCAGTACTTC.

The genes are TRBV29-1 and TRBJ1-3, with D maybe TRBD1 (5 bases). This CDR3 spans 14 amino acids. Trimming cost V 5 bases and J 2 bases, with 13 bases left between them. Germline lookup yields CDR1 SQVTM and CDR2 ANQGSEA. The CDR3 DNA follows: TGCAGCGTTAAGTCAGGGATAACTGGAAACACCATATATTTT. This encodes CSVKSGITGNTIYF.

J is TRBJ1-2 and V is TRBV30; D gene unclear. This CDR3 spans 13 amino acids. The V gene lost 5 bases and the J gene lost 4 bases, with 14 bases spanning the gap. Germline V lookup: CDR1 GTSNPN, CDR2 SVGIG (reference sequence). CDR3 in amino acids: CAWSFGVAYGYTF. CDR3 nucleotides: TGTGCCTGGTCCTTCGGGGTGGCCTATGGCTACACCTTC.